The source of this T cell receptor beta chain is a study of memory CD4+ T cells and cytomegalovirus serostatus. Trimming cost V 6 bases and J 3 bases, with 6 bases left between them. The germline CDR1 and CDR2 sequences are SNHLY and FYNNEI. The CDR3 runs to 12 residues. Single viable CD3+CD4+CD8-CD45RO+ cells were sorted as the memory CD4+ T cells. Clones were read by immunoSEQ multiplex PCR, and TCRdb kept only the in-frame ones, dropping some. This sample carries some 45,000 clones, about 74% of them seen once, and the ten largest clones take approximately 1.2%. Material: memory CD4+ T cells from blood. The receptor was isolated from an adult in good health and CMV-seropositive. The J gene is TRBJ2-1, the V gene TRBV2; D is unresolved. Written as DNA, the CDR3 is TGTGCCAGCAGGTCCAGCTACAATGAGCAGTTCTTC. Translation: CASRSSYNEQFF.